The 6 T cell receptor beta chains below come from one sample, sequenced in a study of cytomegalovirus exposure and HLA in healthy donors. With 60 Vbeta and 13 Jbeta primers, the PCR was carried out. Clones were read by immunoSEQ multiplex PCR, and TCRdb kept only the in-frame ones, dropping some. The top ten hold 1.5% to 2% of the sample, which has roughly 100,000 clones, more than 75% seen once. Sequenced: PBMCs. The source is a woman aged 40-49 years in good health and CMV-seronegative.

The chain links TRBV27 to TRBJ2-1; 9 nucleotides align to TRBD2. CDR3 length: 14 amino acids. The V segment lost 7 bases and the J segment 5 bases; nucleotides outside the gene matches: 6. CDR1 MNHEY and CDR2 SMNVEV come from the germline V gene (reference sequence). The CDR3 here is CASTSGLAHNEQFF. CDR3 DNA sequence: TGTGCCAGCACTTCGGGACTAGCCCACAATGAGCAGTTCTTC.

V and J are TRBV27 and TRBJ2-7; TRBD2 might be the D (5 bases). Between the trimmed V and J ends, which lost 6 bases and 5 bases, there was a span of 14 bases. The length of the CDR3 is 13 residues. From germline, CDR1 is MNHEY and CDR2 SMNVEV (reference sequence). The CDR3 loop is CASSPASGDEQYF. In nucleotides, the CDR3 is TGTGCCAGCAGCCCCGCTTCCGGGGACGAGCAGTACTTC.

This clone is a singleton in its sample. This chain joins TRBV6-7 and TRBJ2-2, with unresolved D. TRBV6-7 is given ORF status, its function remaining uncertain. Between the trimmed V and J ends, which lost 7 bases and 9 bases, there was a span of 12 bases. This CDR3 comprises 12 residues. The CDR3 spells CASNPSKRELFF. DNA of the CDR3: TGTGCCAGCAACCCTTCGAAGCGGGAGCTGTTTTTT.

This chain joins TRBV6-4 and TRBJ2-1; maybe TRBD2 (6 bases). The V end lost 3 bases, the J end lost 0 bases, and 6 bases lay between the germline ends. The CDR3 length is 14 residues. Germline-derived CDR1 and CDR2 are MRHNA and SNTAGT. The CDR3 protein is CASSERGSYNEQFF. The CDR3 bases are TGTGCCAGCAGTGAGCGGGGCTCCTACAATGAGCAGTTCTTC.

The rearrangement uses TRBV2 and TRBJ1-5; 11 bases agree with TRBD1. CDR3 length: 15 amino acids. The ends lost 7 bases at V and 7 bases at J; junction bases unmatched: 9. Germline V gives CDR1 SNHLY, CDR2 FYNNEI. CDR3 region: CASTLSRDRGQPQHF. The CDR3 coding sequence is TGTGCCAGCACCCTTTCCCGGGACAGGGGGCAGCCCCAGCATTTT.

The chain joins TRBV7-8 to TRBJ2-1; 7 bases match TRBD1. Germline CDR1 and CDR2: SGHVS and FQNEAQ. The V gene end was trimmed by 1 base and the J gene end by 15 bases; junction bases not matched to a gene: 15. The CDR3 loop spans 15 amino acids. In nucleotides, the CDR3 is TGTGCCAGCAGCTTAGTCTGGGTCCCGGGACAGACGCCGTTCTTC. Translation gives CASSLVWVPGQTPFF.